This T cell receptor (beta chain) originates from a study of blood T cell repertoires in COVID-19. On the study more broadly: COVID-19 samples collected from the United States, Italy and Spain covered acute and convalescent phases. From T cells, B-cell-depleted T cells, or PBMCs came the material, which was cDNA or gDNA.

CDR3 length: 16 residues. V lost 4 bases to trimming and J lost 4 bases; unmatched junction nucleotides: 9. Germline V gives CDR1 MNHEY, CDR2 SVGEGT. In the authors' methods: Amplification of reference gene primers provided the estimated nucleated cell counts. Libraries were prepared by immunoSEQ multiplex PCR; TCRdb keeps only in-frame clonotypes and omits some of them. Clone size and the V and J calls come from that table; the DNA yielded D and trimming. The sample yields around 370,000 clones, 90% seen once. This chain joins TRBV6-2 or TRBV6-3 and TRBJ1-1; 10 bases are shared with TRBD1. The sequence was obtained from a man aged 18 to 35 with active or convalescent COVID-19. The sample was peripheral blood. DNA for the CDR3: TGTGCCAGCAGTTGGAATGACAGGGGGCTTAGCACTGAAGCTTTCTTT. Protein product: CASSWNDRGLSTEAFF.